Listed below are T cell receptor beta chains from one sample, sequenced in a study of cytomegalovirus exposure and HLA in healthy donors. Produced via immunoSEQ multiplex PCR; TCRdb's table is partial and in-frame only. The sample carries more than 95,000 clones, around 81% recorded once. Input material: PBMCs. Receptors originate from a woman aged 25 to 39 in good health and CMV-seronegative. The CDR3 runs from the conserved cysteine through the conserved F or W. The D gene is left open where the match is weak. Expanded clones get a size class; other rows say once, few or many, or leave the size out.

clone_size: few
v_call: TRBV6-1
j_call: TRBJ1-1
d_call: NA
cdr3_nt: TGTGCCAGCAGAGACCAAGCGGTTTCCCAAGCTTTCTTT
cdr3_aa: CASRDQAVSQAFF

clone_size: few
v_call: TRBV5-8
j_call: TRBJ2-7
d_call: NA
cdr3_nt: TGTGCCAGCAGCTTTACTATGGCCTACGAGCAGTACTTC
cdr3_aa: CASSFTMAYEQYF

clone_size: NA
v_call: TRBV27
j_call: TRBJ2-7
d_call: NA
cdr3_nt: TGTGCCAGCAGTGCCTCCACAGGACCCTACGAGCAGTACTTC
cdr3_aa: CASSASTGPYEQYF

clone_size: once
v_call: TRBV28
j_call: TRBJ2-1
d_call: TRBD1
cdr3_nt: TGTGCCAGCAGTCAAACAGGGGTAGATCAGTTCTTC
cdr3_aa: CASSQTGVDQFF

clone_size: NA
v_call: TRBV18
j_call: TRBJ2-7
d_call: TRBD2
cdr3_nt: TGTGCCAGCTCACCAGGGGAGGGGATCGGTGAGCAGTACTTC
cdr3_aa: CASSPGEGIGEQYF

clone_size: NA
v_call: TRBV4-1
j_call: TRBJ2-3
d_call: TRBD2
cdr3_nt: TGCGCCAGCATCCCGGGACTAGCGGGAGGGAGAGGGAGCACAGATACGCAGTATTTT
cdr3_aa: CASIPGLAGGRGSTDTQYF

clone_size: NA
v_call: TRBV5-4
j_call: TRBJ1-2
d_call: TRBD1
cdr3_nt: TGTGCCAGCAGAGTATGGGGACAGGGGTACTATGGCTACACCTTC
cdr3_aa: CASRVWGQGYYGYTF

clone_size: NA
v_call: TRBV27
j_call: TRBJ2-5
d_call: NA
cdr3_nt: TGTGCCAGCAGTTTAACAGGCGTGCAAGAGACCCAGTACTTC
cdr3_aa: CASSLTGVQETQYF

clone_size: NA
v_call: TRBV6-1
j_call: TRBJ1-4
d_call: NA
cdr3_nt: TGTGCCAGCACCTCTCCCGGGTGGAATGAAAAACTGTTTTTT
cdr3_aa: CASTSPGWNEKLFF

clone_size: few
v_call: TRBV7-7
j_call: TRBJ2-1
d_call: TRBD2
cdr3_nt: TGTGCCAGCAGCTCTGGACTAGCGTCCTACAATGAGCAGTTCTTC
cdr3_aa: CASSSGLASYNEQFF

clone_size: NA
v_call: TRBV28
j_call: TRBJ2-1
d_call: TRBD2
cdr3_nt: TGTGCCAGCAGTTTAGATGCTAGCGGGATTGTCTATGAGCAGTTCTTC
cdr3_aa: CASSLDASGIVYEQFF

clone_size: NA
v_call: TRBV11-2
j_call: TRBJ2-1
d_call: NA
cdr3_nt: TGTGCCAGCAGCTTAGGGCAGGGTGGCAATGAGCAGTTCTTC
cdr3_aa: CASSLGQGGNEQFF

clone_size: once
v_call: TRBV6-1
j_call: TRBJ2-2
d_call: NA
cdr3_nt: TGTGCCAGCAGTGAAGTTGAGTCTAGCGTATACACCGGGGAGCTGTTTTTT
cdr3_aa: CASSEVESSVYTGELFF

clone_size: NA
v_call: TRBV19
j_call: TRBJ2-7
d_call: TRBD2
cdr3_nt: TGTGCCAGTAGTATTTACTCGGGGGGCGAGCAGTACTTC
cdr3_aa: CASSIYSGGEQYF

clone_size: NA
v_call: TRBV5-1
j_call: TRBJ2-1
d_call: NA
cdr3_nt: TGCGCCAGCACACGCCAAGGCCGGGGGAGTGAGCAGTTCTTC
cdr3_aa: CASTRQGRGSEQFF

clone_size: NA
v_call: TRBV25-1
j_call: TRBJ2-5
d_call: NA
cdr3_nt: TGTGCCAGCAGTGCGCCCTCCCCGAGCCGGTGGGAGACCCAGTACTTC
cdr3_aa: CASSAPSPSRWETQYF

clone_size: few
v_call: TRBV2
j_call: TRBJ2-3
d_call: NA
cdr3_nt: TGTGCCAGCAGTTTCTCGGGAAAGCAGTATTTT
cdr3_aa: CASSFSGKQYF

clone_size: few
v_call: TRBV7-9
j_call: TRBJ2-1
d_call: NA
cdr3_nt: TGTGCCAGCAGCGAAGTGGGGGCGGAGTTCTTC
cdr3_aa: CASSEVGAEFF

clone_size: NA
v_call: TRBV7-7
j_call: TRBJ2-7
d_call: TRBD1
cdr3_nt: TGTGCCAGCAGCTTCCGCCGAACCGGGACAGGGAACTACGAGCAGTACTTC
cdr3_aa: CASSFRRTGTGNYEQYF

clone_size: NA
v_call: TRBV7-9
j_call: TRBJ1-5
d_call: NA
cdr3_nt: TGTTCCAGCAGCCGGGAGGGGCTCAATCAGCCCCAGCATTTT
cdr3_aa: CSSSREGLNQPQHF

clone_size: NA
v_call: TRBV7-2
j_call: TRBJ2-7
d_call: TRBD1
cdr3_nt: TGTGCCAGCAGCTCCACAGGGGAAGGGCAGTACTTC
cdr3_aa: CASSSTGEGQYF

clone_size: NA
v_call: TRBV25-1
j_call: TRBJ1-1
d_call: NA
cdr3_nt: TGTGCCAGCAGTGTCCGTGGAGACTATATGAACACTGAAGCTTTCTTT
cdr3_aa: CASSVRGDYMNTEAFF

clone_size: NA
v_call: TRBV28
j_call: TRBJ2-7
d_call: NA
cdr3_nt: TGTGCCAGCAGCCCCGGGACAAGACGAACTTGGCAGTACTTC
cdr3_aa: CASSPGTRRTWQYF

clone_size: NA
v_call: TRBV27
j_call: TRBJ1-2
d_call: NA
cdr3_nt: TGTGCCAGCAGTTCAGTCAGGGCTCCTGGCGGCTACACCTTC
cdr3_aa: CASSSVRAPGGYTF

clone_size: NA
v_call: TRBV7-2
j_call: TRBJ2-7
d_call: TRBD1
cdr3_nt: TGTGCCAGCAGCTTAAGAGGGACAGGGGTGGCCGAGCAGTACTTC
cdr3_aa: CASSLRGTGVAEQYF

clone_size: NA
v_call: TRBV10-1
j_call: TRBJ2-5
d_call: NA
cdr3_nt: TGCGCCAGCAGTGAGTCGATAGGGGCCGGGGAGACCCAGTACTTC
cdr3_aa: CASSESIGAGETQYF

clone_size: NA
v_call: TRBV19
j_call: TRBJ1-1
d_call: NA
cdr3_nt: TGTGCCAGTACCCCGTGGAACAGGAACACTGAAGCTTTCTTT
cdr3_aa: CASTPWNRNTEAFF

clone_size: once
v_call: TRBV28
j_call: TRBJ1-6
d_call: NA
cdr3_nt: TGTGCCAGCAGCTCCACTTATAATTCACCCCTCCACTTT
cdr3_aa: CASSSTYNSPLHF

clone_size: NA
v_call: TRBV25-1
j_call: TRBJ2-7
d_call: NA
cdr3_nt: TGTGCCCGAGCCCCAGGGGCCTACGAGCAGTACTTC
cdr3_aa: CARAPGAYEQYF

clone_size: NA
v_call: TRBV19
j_call: TRBJ2-2
d_call: TRBD2
cdr3_nt: TGTGCCAGTCGAGGCGGGACTAGCGTTGACACCGGGGAGCTGTTTTTT
cdr3_aa: CASRGGTSVDTGELFF

clone_size: few
v_call: TRBV5-1
j_call: TRBJ2-7
d_call: TRBD2
cdr3_nt: TGTGCCAGCAGCCCCGGGACTAGCGGGACCTACGAGCAGTACTTC
cdr3_aa: CASSPGTSGTYEQYF

clone_size: once
v_call: TRBV6-5
j_call: TRBJ2-7
d_call: NA
cdr3_nt: TGTGCCAGCAGTTACGCGGAACTCTACGAGCAGTACTTC
cdr3_aa: CASSYAELYEQYF